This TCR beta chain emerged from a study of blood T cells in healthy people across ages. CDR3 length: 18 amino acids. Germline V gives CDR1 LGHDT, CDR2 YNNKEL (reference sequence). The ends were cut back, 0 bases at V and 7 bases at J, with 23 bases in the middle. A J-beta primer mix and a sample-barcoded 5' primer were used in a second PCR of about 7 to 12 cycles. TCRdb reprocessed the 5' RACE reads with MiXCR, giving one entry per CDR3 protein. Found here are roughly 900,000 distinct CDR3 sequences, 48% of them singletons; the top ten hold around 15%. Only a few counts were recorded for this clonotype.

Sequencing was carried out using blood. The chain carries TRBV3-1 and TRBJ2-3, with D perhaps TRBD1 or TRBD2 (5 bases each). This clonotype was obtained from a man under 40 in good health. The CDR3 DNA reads TGTGCCAGCAGCCAAGATCCGGGACGGCGCCCTAGCTCAAATACGCAGTATTTT. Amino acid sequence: CASSQDPGRRPSSNTQYF.